This T cell receptor beta chain emerged from a study of control samples from healthy donors and cancer patients. The CDR3 runs to 19 residues. Per germline, CDR1 SGHNT and CDR2 YENEEA. V was pared by 0 bases and J by 3 bases, with 23 bases between. Data came from immunoSEQ multiplex PCR; TCRdb stores just in-frame clones and leaves some out. This table has some 410,000 clones, roughly 90% appearing once. Sequenced material: PBMCs. The J gene is TRBJ1-2, the V gene TRBV11-3; D is possibly TRBD1 (5 bases). This receptor was identified in a man aged 40-50 years with head and neck cancer. CDR3 residues: CASSLDHREDSAGDYGYTF. DNA of the CDR3: TGTGCCAGCAGCTTAGATCATCGGGAAGACAGTGCAGGAGACTATGGCTACACCTTC.